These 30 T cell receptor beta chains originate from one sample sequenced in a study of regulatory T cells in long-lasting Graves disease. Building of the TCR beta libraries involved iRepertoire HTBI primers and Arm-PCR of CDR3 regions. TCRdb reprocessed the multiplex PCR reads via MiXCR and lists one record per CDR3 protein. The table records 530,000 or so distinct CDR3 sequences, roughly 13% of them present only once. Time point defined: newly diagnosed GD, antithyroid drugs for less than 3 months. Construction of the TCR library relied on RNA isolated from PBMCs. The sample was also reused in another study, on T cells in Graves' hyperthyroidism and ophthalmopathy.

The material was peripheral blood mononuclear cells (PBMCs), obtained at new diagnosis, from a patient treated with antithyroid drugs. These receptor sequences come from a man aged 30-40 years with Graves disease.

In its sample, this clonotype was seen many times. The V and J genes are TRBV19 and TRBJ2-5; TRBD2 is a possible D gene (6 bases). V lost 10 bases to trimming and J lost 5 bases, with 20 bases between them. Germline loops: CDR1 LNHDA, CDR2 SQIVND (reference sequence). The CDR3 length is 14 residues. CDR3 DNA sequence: TGTGCCACTTCATTGACGGCGGAGGGGGAGACCCAGTACTTC. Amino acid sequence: CATSLTAEGETQYF.

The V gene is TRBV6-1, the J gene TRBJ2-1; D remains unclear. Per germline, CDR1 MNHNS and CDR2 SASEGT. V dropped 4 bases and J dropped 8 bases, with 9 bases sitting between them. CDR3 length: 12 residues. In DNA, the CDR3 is TGTGCCAGCAGTGCCCCCCCCTATGAGCAGTTCTTC. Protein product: CASSAPPYEQFF.

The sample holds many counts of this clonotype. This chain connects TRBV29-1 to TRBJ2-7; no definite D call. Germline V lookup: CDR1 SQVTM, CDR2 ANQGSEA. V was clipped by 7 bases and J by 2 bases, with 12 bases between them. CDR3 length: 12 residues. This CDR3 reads CSARSGTYEQYF. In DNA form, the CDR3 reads TGCAGCGCGCGAAGTGGGACCTACGAGCAGTACTTC.

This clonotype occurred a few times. The CDR3: CASSYSTGGKNTEAFF. The CDR3 coding sequence is TGTGCCAGCAGTTACTCGACGGGGGGTAAGAACACTGAAGCTTTCTTT. The chain is built from TRBV6-6 and TRBJ1-1; tentative D call: TRBD1 (5 bases). Looked up from germline, CDR1 is MNHNY and CDR2 is SVGAGI (reference sequence). This CDR3 has 16 residues. V dropped 0 bases and J dropped 1 base, with 12 bases sitting between them.

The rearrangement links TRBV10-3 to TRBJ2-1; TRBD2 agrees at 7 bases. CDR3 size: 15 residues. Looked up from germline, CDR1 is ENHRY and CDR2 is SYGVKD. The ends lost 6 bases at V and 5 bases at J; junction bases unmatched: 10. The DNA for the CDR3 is TGTGCCATCAGCCCCACTAGCGTAACTCACAATGAGCAGTTCTTC. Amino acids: CAISPTSVTHNEQFF.

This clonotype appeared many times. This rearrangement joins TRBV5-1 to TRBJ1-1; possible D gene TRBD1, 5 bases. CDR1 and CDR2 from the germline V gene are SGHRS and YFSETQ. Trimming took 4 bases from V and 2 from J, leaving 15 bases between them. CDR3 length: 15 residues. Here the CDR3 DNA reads TGCGCCAGCAGCCAGGAGGGACGGAGTAACACTGAAGCTTTCTTT. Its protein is CASSQEGRSNTEAFF.

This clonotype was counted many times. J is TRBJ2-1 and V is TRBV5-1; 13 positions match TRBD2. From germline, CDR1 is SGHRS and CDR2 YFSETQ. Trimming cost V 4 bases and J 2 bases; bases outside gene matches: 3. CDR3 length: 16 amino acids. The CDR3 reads CASSVGTSGTYNEQFF. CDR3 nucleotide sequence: TGCGCCAGCAGCGTCGGGACTAGCGGGACCTACAATGAGCAGTTCTTC.

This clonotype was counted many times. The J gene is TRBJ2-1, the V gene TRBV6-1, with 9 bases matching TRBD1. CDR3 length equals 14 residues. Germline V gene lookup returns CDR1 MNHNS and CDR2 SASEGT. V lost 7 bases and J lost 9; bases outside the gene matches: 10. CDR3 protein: CASIVGTGFVEQFF. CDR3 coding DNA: TGTGCCAGCATAGTGGGGACAGGGTTTGTTGAGCAGTTCTTC.

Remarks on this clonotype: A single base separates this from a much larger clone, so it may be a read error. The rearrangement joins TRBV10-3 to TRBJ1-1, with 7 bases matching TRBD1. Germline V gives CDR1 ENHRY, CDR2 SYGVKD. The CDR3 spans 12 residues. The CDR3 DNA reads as TGTGCCGCAGAGGGGGCCGGCACTGAAGCTCTCTTT. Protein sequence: CAAEGAGTEALF.

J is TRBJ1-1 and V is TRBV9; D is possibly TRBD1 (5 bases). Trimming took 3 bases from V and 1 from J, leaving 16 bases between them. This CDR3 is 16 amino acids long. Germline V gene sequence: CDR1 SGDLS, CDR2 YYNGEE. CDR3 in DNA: TGTGCCAGCAGCGCCCCAGACAGTCCCCCGAACACTGAAGCTTTCTTT. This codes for CASSAPDSPPNTEAFF.

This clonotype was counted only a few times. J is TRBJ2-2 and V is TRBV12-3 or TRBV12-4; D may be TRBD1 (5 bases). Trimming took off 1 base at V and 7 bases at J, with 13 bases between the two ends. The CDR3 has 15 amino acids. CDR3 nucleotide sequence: TGTGCCAGCAGTTTAGAAGGGGAAAGCTTCGGGGAGCTGTTTTTT. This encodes CASSLEGESFGELFF.

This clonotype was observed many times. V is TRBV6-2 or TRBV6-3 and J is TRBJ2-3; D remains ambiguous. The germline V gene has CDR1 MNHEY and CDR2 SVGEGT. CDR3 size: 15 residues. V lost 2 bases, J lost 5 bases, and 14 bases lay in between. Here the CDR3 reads CASSYRGASRDTQYF. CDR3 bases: TGTGCCAGCAGTTACCGCGGAGCCAGCCGAGATACGCAGTATTTT.

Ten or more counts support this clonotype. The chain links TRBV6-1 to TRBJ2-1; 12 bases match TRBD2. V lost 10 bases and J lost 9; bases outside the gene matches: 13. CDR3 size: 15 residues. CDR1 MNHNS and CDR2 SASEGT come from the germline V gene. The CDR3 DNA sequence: TGTGCCACCAGAGCCAGACTAGCGGGAGAAGGTGAGCAGTTCTTC. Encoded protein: CATRARLAGEGEQFF.

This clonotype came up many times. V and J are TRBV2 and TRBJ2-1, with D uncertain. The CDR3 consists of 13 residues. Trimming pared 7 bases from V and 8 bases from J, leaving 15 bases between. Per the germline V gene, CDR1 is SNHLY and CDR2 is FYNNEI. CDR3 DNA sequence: TGTGCCAGCACAGACCCACCTGGTGATGAGCAGTTCTTC. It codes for CASTDPPGDEQFF.

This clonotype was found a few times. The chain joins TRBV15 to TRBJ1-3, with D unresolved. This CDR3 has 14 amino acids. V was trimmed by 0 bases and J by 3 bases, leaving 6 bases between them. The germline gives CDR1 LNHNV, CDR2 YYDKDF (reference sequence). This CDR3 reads CATSRDWGGNTIYF. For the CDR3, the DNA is TGTGCCACCAGCAGAGATTGGGGTGGAAACACCATATATTTT.

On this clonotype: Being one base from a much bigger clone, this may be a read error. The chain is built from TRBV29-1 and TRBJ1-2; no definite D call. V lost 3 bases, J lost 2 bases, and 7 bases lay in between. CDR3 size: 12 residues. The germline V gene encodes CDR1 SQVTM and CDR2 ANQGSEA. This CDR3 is CSVDHGNYGYTF. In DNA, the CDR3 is TGCAGCGTTGATCACGGAAACTATGGCTACACCTTC.

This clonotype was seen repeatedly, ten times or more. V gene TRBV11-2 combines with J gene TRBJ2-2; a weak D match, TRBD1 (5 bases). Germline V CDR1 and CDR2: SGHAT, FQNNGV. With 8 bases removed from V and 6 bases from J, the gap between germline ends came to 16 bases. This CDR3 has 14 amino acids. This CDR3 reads CASSAQGSAGELFF. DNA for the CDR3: TGTGCCAGCTCCGCCCAGGGCAGCGCCGGGGAGCTGTTTTTT.

For the CDR3, the DNA is TGCGCCAGCAGCTTGGTGGTACCCGAGTTCTACAATGAGCAGTTCTTC. Protein product: CASSLVVPEFYNEQFF. The chain recombines TRBV5-1 with TRBJ2-1; D call uncertain. Germline V gene lookup returns CDR1 SGHRS and CDR2 YFSETQ. The length of the CDR3 is 16 residues. Trimming shortened V by 0 bases and J by 3 bases, and 13 bases separated the two germline ends.

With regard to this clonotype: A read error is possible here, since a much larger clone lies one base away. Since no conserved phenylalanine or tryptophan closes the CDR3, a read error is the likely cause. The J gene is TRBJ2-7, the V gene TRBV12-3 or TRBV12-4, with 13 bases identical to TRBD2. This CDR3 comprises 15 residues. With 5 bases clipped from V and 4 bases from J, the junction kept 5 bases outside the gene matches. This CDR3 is CASSVTSGRSYEQYL. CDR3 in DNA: TGTGCCAGCAGTGTGACTAGCGGGAGGTCTTACGAGCAGTACTTG.

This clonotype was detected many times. The CDR3, as DNA: TGCGCCAGCAGTGTGGGGACAGGGACCACAGATACGCAGTATTTT. This sequence encodes CASSVGTGTTDTQYF. The chain carries TRBV10-1 and TRBJ2-3, with 9 bases aligning to TRBD1. CDR1 and CDR2 from the germline V gene are WNHNN and SYGVQD (reference sequence). The length of the CDR3 is 15 residues. J was trimmed by 2 bases and V by 4 bases; bases with no gene match: 4.

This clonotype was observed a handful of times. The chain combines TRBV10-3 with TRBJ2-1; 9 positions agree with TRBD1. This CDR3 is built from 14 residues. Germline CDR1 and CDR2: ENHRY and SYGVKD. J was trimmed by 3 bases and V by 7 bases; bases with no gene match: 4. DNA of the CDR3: TGTGCCATCAAGGACAGGGGAGACTACAATGAGCAGTTCTTC. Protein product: CAIKDRGDYNEQFF.

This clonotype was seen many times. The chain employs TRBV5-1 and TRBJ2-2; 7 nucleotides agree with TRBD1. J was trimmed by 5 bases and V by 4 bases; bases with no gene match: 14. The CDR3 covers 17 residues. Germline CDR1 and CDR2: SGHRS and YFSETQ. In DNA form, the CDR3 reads TGCGCCAGCAGCGGAACAGGGGTGGAGCGCGGAACCGGGGAGCTGTTTTTT. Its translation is CASSGTGVERGTGELFF.

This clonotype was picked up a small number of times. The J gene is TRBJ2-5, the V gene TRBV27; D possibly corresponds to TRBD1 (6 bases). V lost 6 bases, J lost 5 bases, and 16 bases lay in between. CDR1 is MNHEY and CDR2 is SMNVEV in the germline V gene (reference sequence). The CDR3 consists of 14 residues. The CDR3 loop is CASRGAGRTETQYF. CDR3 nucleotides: TGTGCCAGCAGGGGGGCGGGCCGAACGGAGACCCAGTACTTC.

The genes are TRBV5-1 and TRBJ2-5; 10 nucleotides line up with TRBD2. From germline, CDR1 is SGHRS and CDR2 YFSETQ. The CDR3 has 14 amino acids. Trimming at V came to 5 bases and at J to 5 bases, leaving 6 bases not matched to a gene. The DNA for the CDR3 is TGCGCCAGCAGTGTAGCGGGAGGAAGGGAGACCCAGTACTTC. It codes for CASSVAGGRETQYF.

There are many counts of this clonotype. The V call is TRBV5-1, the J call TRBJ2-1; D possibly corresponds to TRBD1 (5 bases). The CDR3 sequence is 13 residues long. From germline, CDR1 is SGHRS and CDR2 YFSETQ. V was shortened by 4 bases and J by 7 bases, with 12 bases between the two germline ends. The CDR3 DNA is TGCGCCAGCAGCACTGGACATCAGAATGAGCAGTTCTTC. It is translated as CASSTGHQNEQFF.

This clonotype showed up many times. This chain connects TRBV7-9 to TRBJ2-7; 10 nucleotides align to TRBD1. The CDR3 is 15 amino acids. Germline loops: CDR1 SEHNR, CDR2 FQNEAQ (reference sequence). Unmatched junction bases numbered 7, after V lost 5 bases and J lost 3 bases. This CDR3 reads CASSPGQGRIYEQYF. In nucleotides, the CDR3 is TGTGCCAGCAGCCCGGGACAGGGGAGGATCTACGAGCAGTACTTC.

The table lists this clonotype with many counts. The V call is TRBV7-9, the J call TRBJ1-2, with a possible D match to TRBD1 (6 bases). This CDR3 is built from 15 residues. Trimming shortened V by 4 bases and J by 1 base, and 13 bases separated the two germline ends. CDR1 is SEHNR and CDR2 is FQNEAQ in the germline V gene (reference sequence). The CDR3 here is CASSSRRTDNYGYTF. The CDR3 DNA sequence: TGTGCCAGCAGCTCCCGGCGGACAGATAACTATGGCTACACCTTC.

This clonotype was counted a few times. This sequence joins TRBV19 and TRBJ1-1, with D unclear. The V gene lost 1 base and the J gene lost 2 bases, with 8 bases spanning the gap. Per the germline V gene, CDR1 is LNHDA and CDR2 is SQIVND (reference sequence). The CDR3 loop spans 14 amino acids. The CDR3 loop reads CASSIGGVNTEAFF. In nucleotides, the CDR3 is TGTGCCAGTAGTATAGGGGGAGTTAACACTGAAGCTTTCTTT.

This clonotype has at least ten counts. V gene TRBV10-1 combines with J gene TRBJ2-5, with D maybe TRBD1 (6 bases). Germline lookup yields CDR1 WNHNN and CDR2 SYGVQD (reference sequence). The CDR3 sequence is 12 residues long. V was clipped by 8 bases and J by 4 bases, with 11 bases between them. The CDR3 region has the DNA TGCGCCAGCTTACAGGGTCGAGAGACCCAGTACTTC. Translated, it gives CASLQGRETQYF.

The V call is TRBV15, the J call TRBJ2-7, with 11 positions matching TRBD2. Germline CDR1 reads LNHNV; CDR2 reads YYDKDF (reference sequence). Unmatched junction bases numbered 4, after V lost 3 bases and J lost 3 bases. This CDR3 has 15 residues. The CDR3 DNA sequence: TGTGCCACCAGCAGTGGGGGACTAGCGGACTACGAGCAGTACTTC. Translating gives CATSSGGLADYEQYF.